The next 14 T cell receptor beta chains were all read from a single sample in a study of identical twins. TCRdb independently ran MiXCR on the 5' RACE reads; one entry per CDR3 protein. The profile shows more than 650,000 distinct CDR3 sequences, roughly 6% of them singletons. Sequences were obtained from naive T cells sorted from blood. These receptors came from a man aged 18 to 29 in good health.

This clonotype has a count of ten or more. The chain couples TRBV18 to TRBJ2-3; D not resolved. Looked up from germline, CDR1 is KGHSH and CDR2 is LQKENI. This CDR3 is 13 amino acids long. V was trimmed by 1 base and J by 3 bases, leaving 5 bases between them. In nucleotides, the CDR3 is TGTGCCAGCTCACCACTTGAAACAGATACGCAGTATTTT. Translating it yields CASSPLETDTQYF.

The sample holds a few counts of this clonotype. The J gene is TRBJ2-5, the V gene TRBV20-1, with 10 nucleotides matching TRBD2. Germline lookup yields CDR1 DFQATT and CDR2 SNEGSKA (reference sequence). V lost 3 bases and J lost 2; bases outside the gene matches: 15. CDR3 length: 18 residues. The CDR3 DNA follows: TGCAGTGCTAGCCGGGCTAGCGGGAGTGGGGGCCTACAAGAGACCCAGTACTTC. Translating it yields CSASRASGSGGLQETQYF.

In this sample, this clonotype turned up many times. This CDR3 is CASSQWISYEQYF. For the CDR3, the DNA is TGCGCCAGCAGCCAGTGGATCTCCTACGAGCAGTACTTC. This sequence joins TRBV4-3 and TRBJ2-7, with D hard to call. The V gene's germline CDR1 is LGHNA and CDR2 YSLEER. Trimming took 3 bases from V and 0 from J, leaving 6 bases between them. The CDR3 has 13 residues.

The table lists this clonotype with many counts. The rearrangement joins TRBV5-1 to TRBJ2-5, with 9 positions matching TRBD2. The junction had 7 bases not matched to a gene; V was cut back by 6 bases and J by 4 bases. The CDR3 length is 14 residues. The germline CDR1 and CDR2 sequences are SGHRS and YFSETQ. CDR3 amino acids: CASTLAGGLETQYF. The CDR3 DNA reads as TGCGCCAGCACTTTGGCGGGGGGGCTAGAGACCCAGTACTTC.

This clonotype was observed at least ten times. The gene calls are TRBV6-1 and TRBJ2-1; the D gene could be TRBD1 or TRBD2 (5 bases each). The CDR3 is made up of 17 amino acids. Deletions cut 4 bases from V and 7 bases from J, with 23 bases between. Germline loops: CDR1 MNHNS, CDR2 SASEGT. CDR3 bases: TGTGCCAGCAGTGGACTAAGGGGCACGATAGCCGGGAATGAGCAGTTCTTC. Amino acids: CASSGLRGTIAGNEQFF.

The CDR3 sequence is CASSLVGLAGNEQFF. The DNA of the CDR3 is TGTGCCAGCAGCTTAGTTGGACTAGCGGGCAATGAGCAGTTCTTC. The rearrangement links TRBV7-9 to TRBJ2-1; 11 nucleotides match TRBD2. This CDR3 comprises 15 residues. The V segment lost 1 base and the J segment 6 bases; nucleotides outside the gene matches: 2. Germline loops: CDR1 SEHNR, CDR2 FQNEAQ (reference sequence).

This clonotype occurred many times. The CDR3 coding sequence is TGTGCCAGCAGGGTTGACATGAACACTGAAGCTTTCTTT. Its translation is CASRVDMNTEAFF. The gene calls are TRBV7-9 and TRBJ1-1; D is unresolved. Germline V gene lookup returns CDR1 SEHNR and CDR2 FQNEAQ (reference sequence). The CDR3 is 13 amino acids. V was pared by 6 bases and J by 0 bases, with 8 bases between.

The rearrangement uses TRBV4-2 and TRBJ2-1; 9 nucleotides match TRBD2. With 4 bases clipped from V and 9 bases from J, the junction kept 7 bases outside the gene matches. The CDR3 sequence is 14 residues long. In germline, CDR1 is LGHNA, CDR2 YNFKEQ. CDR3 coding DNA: TGTGCCAGCAGCCTAGGTAGCGGGAGCCTTGAGCAGTTCTTC. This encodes CASSLGSGSLEQFF.

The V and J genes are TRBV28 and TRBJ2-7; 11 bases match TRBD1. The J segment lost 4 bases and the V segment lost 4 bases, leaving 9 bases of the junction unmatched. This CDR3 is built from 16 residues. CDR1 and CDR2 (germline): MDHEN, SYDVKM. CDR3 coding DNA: TGTGCCAGCAGTTCCCCCGGGACAGGGGGATCTTACGAGCAGTACTTC. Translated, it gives CASSSPGTGGSYEQYF.

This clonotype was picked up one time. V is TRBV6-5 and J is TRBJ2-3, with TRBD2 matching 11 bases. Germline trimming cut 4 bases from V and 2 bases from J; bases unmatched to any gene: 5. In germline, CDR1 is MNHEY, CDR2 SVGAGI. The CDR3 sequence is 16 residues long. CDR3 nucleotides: TGTGCCAGCAGTTCCTCTAGCGGGAGGTACACAGATACGCAGTATTTT. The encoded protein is CASSSSSGRYTDTQYF.

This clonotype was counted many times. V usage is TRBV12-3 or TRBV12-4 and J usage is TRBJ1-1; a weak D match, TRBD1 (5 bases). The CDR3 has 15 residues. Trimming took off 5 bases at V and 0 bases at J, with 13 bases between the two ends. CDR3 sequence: CASSTRQLVNTEAFF. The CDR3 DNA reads TGTGCCAGCAGTACCAGACAGCTCGTGAACACTGAAGCTTTCTTT.

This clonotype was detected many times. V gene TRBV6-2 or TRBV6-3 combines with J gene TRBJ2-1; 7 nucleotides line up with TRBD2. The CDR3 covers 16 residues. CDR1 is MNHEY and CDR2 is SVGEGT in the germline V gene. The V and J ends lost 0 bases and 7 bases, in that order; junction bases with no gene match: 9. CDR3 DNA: TGTGCCAGCAGTTACTCGGTGGTGGCGGGAGATAATGAGCAGTTCTTC. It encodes CASSYSVVAGDNEQFF.

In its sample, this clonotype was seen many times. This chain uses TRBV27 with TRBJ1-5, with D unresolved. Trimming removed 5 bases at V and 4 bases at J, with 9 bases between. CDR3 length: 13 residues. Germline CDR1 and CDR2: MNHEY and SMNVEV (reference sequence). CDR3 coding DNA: TGTGCCAGCAGTCCCGTAATGAATCAGCCCCAGCATTTT. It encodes CASSPVMNQPQHF.

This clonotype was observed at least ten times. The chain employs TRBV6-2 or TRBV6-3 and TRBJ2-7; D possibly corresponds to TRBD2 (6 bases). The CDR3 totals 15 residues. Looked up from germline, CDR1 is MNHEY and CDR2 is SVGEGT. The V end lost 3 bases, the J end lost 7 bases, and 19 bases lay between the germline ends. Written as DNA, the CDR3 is TGTGCCAGCAGTTATGTGCGGGGCGCGGGTGGAGAGCAGTACTTC. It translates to CASSYVRGAGGEQYF.